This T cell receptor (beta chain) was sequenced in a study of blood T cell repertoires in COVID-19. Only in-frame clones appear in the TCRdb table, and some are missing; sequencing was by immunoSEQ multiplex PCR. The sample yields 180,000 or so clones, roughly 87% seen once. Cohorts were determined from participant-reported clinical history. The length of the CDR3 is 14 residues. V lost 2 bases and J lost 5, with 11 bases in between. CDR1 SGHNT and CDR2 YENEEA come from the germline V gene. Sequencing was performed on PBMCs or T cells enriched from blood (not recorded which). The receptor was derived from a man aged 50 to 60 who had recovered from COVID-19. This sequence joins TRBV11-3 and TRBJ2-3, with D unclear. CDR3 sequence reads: CASSLSDIVDTQYF. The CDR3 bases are TGTGCCAGCAGCTTATCTGACATAGTAGATACGCAGTATTTT.